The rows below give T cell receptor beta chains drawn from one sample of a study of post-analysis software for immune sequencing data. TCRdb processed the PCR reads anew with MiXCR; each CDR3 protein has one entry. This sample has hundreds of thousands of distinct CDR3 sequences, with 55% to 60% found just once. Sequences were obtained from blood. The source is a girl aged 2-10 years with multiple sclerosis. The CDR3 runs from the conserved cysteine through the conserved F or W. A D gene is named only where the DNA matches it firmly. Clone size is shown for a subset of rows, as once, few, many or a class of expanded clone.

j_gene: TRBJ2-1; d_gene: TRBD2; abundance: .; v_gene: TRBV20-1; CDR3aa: CSALQLAGGSPYEQFF; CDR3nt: TGCAGTGCTCTCCAGCTAGCGGGAGGGTCCCCGTATGAGCAGTTCTTC
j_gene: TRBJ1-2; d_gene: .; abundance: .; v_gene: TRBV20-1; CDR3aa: CSATGLGYGYTF; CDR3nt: TGCAGTGCTACAGGGTTGGGCTATGGCTACACCTTC
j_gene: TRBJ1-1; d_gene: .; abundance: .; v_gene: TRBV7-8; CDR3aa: CASSLGGGYAEAFF; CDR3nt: TGTGCCAGCAGCTTAGGGGGGGGGTACGCTGAAGCTTTCTTT
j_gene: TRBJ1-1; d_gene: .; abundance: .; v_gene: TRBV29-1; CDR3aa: CSVVWVNTEAFF; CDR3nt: TGCAGCGTTGTGTGGGTGAACACTGAAGCTTTCTTT
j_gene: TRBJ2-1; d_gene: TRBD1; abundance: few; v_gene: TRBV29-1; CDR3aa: CSVGGQGNEQFF; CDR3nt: TGCAGCGTCGGGGGACAGGGTAATGAGCAGTTCTTC
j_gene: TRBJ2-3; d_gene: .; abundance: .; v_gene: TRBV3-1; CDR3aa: CASSQGVSGSSTDTQYF; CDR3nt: TGTGCCAGCAGCCAAGGCGTTAGCGGTTCTAGCACAGATACGCAGTATTTT
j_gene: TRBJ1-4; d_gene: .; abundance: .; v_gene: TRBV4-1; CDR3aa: CASSPGAGLSEKLFF; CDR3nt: TGCGCCAGCAGCCCGGGTGCAGGGCTTAGTGAAAAACTGTTTTTT
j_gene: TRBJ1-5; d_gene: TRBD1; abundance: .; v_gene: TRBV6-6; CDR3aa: CASSSPTGQDQPQHF; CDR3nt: TGTGCCAGCAGTTCCCCCACGGGACAGGATCAGCCCCAGCATTTT
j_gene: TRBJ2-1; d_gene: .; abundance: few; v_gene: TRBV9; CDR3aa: CASSVGSPQQSYNEQFF; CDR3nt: TGTGCCAGCAGCGTAGGGTCTCCCCAGCAATCCTACAATGAGCAGTTCTTC
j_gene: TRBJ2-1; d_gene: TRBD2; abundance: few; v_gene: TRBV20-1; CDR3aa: CSAGRTSGRSYNEQFF; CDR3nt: TGCAGTGCTGGGAGGACTAGCGGGAGGTCCTACAATGAGCAGTTCTTC
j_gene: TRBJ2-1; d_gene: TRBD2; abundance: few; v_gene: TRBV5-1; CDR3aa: CASSLGTSGGDEQFF; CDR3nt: TGCGCCAGCAGCTTGGGTACTAGCGGGGGAGATGAGCAGTTCTTC
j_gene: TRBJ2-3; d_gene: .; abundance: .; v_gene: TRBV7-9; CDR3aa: CASSLGFSGDTQYF; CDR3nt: TGTGCCAGCAGCTTGGGATTTTCAGGAGATACGCAGTATTTT